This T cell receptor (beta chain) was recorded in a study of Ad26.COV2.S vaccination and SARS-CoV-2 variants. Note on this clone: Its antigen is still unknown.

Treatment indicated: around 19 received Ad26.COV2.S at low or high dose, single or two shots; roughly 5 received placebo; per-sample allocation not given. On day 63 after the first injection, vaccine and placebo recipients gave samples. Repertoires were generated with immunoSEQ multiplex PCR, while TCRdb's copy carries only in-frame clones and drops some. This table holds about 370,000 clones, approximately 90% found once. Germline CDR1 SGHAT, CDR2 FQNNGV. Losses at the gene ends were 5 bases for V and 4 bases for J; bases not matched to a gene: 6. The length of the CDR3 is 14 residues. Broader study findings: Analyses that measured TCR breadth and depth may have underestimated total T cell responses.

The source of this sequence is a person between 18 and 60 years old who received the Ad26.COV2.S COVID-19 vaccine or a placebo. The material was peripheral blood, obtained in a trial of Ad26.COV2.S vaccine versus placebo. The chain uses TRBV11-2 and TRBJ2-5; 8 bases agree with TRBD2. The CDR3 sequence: CASSPLRGGETQYF. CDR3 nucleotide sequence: TGTGCCAGCAGCCCCCTTCGGGGGGGAGAGACCCAGTACTTC.